This section outlines one TCR beta chain sequence together with its context. Antigen unknown. Sequenced by immunoSEQ multiplex PCR; TCRdb stores in-frame clones only, minus some. The sample records tens of thousands of clones, more than 70% being singletons. This entry is derived from a study of T cells in localized non-small cell lung cancer. Points from the study as a whole: As only one tumor region underwent sequencing, heterogeneity remains possible. Detection in adjacent lung was observed for a median around 59 of the top 100 tumor clones.

The CDR3 loop spans 15 amino acids. Trimming at V came to 4 bases and at J to 9 bases, leaving 11 bases not matched to a gene. Germline CDR1 is SNHLY and CDR2 is FYNNEI. Sequenced here: peripheral blood, sampled before any cancer treatment. This chain uses TRBV2 with TRBJ1-3; 8 positions match TRBD1. This sequence was found in a woman between 40 and 69 years old with stage I squamous cell lung carcinoma. The CDR3 here is CASSGGQVAPGTIYF. CDR3 bases: TGTGCCAGCAGTGGGGGACAGGTGGCTCCAGGCACCATATATTTT.